This TCR beta chain emerged from a study of cytomegalovirus exposure and HLA in healthy donors. Profiling relied on immunoSEQ multiplex PCR, and the TCRdb table lists in-frame clones only, not all of them. Of 300,000 to 450,000 clones listed, around 86% are singletons. This clone has just one count. Its target is unknown. Findings and caveats of the study: Cytomegalovirus status was reportedly diagnosed by the classifier with high sensitivity and specificity. The study listed about 150 cytomegalovirus-associated TCR beta chains. It was confirmed in vitro that a few of the CMV-associated chains were specific for CMV antigens.

Sequencing was done on a sample of PBMCs. This sequence was found in a woman between 18 and 29 years old in good health and CMV-seronegative.

As DNA, the CDR3 is TGTGCCAGCAGTTCAGAAGTAAACACCATATATTTT. Translation: CASSSEVNTIYF. The V gene is TRBV28, the J gene TRBJ1-3, with D unresolved. Trimming stripped 4 bases from V and 6 bases from J, with 7 bases between. CDR3 length equals 12 residues. Germline V lookup: CDR1 MDHEN, CDR2 SYDVKM.